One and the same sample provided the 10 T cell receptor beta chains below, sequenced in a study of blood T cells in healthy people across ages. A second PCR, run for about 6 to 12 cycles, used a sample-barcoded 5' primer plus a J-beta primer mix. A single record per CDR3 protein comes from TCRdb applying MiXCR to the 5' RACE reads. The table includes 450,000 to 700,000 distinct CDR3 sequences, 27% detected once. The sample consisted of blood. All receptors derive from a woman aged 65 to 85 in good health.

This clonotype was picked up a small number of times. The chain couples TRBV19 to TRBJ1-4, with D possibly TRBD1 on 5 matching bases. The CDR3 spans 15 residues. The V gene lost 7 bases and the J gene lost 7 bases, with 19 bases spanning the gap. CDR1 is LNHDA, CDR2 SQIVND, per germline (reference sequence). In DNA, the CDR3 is TGTGCCAGTAAAACTGGGGGGAGAGGGCTTGAAAAACTGTTTTTT. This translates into CASKTGGRGLEKLFF.

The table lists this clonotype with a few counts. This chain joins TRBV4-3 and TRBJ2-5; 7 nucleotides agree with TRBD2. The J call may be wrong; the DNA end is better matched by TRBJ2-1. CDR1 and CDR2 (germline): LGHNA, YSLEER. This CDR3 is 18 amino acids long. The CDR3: CASSQEEVASGPRGEQFF. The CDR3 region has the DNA TGCGCCAGCAGCCAGGAAGAGGTTGCTAGCGGCCCTCGGGGTGAGCAGTTCTTC.

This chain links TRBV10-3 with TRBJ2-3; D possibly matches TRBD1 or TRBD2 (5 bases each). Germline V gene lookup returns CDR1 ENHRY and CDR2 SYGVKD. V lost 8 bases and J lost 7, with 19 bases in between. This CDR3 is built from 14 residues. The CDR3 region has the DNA TGTGCCATCGGGGGTATAGGGCGAACAAATACGCAGTATTTT. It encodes CAIGGIGRTNTQYF.

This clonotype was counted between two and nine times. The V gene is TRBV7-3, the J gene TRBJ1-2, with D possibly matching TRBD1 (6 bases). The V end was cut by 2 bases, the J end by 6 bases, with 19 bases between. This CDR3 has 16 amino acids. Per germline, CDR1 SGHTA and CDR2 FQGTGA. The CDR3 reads CASSLYPRGEGDGYTF. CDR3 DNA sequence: TGTGCCAGCAGCTTATATCCCCGAGGAGAGGGGGATGGCTACACCTTC.

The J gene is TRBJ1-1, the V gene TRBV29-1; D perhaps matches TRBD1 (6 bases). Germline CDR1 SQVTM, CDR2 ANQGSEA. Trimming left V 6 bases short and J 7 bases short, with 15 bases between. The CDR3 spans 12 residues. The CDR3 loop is CSVGQFLGEAFF. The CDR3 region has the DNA TGCAGCGTAGGACAGTTTTTGGGTGAAGCTTTCTTT.

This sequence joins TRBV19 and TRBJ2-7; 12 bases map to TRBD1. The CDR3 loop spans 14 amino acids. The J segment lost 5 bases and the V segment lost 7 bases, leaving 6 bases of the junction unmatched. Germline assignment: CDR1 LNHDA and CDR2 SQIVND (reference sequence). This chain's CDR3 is CASNVGQGANEQYF. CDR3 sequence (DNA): TGTGCCAGTAATGTGGGACAGGGGGCTAACGAGCAGTACTTC.

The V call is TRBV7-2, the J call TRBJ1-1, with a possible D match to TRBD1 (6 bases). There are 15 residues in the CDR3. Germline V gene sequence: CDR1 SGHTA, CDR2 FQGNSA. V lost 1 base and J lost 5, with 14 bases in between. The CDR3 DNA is TGTGCCAGCAGCTTAGGGATGGGGGCGGGAACTGAAGCTTTCTTT. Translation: CASSLGMGAGTEAFF.

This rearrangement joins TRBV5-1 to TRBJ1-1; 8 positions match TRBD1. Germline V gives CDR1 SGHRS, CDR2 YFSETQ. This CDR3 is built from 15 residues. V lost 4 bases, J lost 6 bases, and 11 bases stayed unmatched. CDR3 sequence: CASSTGQGGSAEAFF. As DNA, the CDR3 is TGCGCCAGCAGCACCGGACAGGGAGGATCGGCTGAAGCTTTCTTT.

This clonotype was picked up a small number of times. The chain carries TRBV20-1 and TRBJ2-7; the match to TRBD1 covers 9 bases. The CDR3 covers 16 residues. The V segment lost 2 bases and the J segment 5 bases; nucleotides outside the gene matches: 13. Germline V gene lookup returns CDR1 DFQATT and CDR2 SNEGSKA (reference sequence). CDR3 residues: CSARSRQGGARNEQYF. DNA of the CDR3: TGCAGTGCTAGATCCCGACAGGGGGGAGCTAGGAACGAGCAGTACTTC.

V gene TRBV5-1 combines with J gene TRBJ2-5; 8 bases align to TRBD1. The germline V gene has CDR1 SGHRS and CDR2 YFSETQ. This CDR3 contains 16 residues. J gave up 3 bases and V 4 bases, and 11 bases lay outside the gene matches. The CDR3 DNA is TGCGCCAGCAGCGAGTCCGGGACAGGAGTAAAAGAGACCCAGTACTTC. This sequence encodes CASSESGTGVKETQYF.